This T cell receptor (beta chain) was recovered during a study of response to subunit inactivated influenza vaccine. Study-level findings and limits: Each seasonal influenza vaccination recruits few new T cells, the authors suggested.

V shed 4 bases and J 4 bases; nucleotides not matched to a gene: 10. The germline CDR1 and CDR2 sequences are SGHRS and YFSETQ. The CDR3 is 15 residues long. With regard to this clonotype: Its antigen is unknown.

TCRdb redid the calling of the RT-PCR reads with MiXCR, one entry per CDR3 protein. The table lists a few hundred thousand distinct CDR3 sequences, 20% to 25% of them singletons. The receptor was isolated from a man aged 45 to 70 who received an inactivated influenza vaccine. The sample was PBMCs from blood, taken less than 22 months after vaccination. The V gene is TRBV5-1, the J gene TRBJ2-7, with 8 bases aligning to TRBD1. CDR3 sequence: CASSPGQGGQYEQYF. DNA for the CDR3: TGCGCCAGCAGCCCCGGACAGGGAGGCCAATACGAGCAGTACTTC. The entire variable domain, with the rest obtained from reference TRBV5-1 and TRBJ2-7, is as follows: KAGVTQTPRYLIKTRGQQVTLSCSPISGHRSVSWYQQTPGQGLQFLFEYFSETQRNKGNFPGRFSGRQFSNSRSEMNVSTLELGDSALYLCASSPGQGGQYEQYFGPGTRLTVT.